Following are 10 T cell receptor beta chains from one sample sequenced in a study of CD8 T cells in ankylosing spondylitis. TCRdb called the 5' RACE reads again in MiXCR, with one record for every CDR3 protein. Among about 240,000 distinct CDR3 sequences listed, roughly 8% were seen once. Material: blood, either unsorted or a sorted T cell fraction (not recorded which). These receptors originate from a female donor with ankylosing spondylitis or in good health (not recorded which).

This clonotype was observed a few times. This chain connects TRBV7-9 to TRBJ1-2; D is uncertain. The germline gives CDR1 SEHNR, CDR2 FQNEAQ (reference sequence). V shed 4 bases and J shed 4 bases, with 19 bases lying between them. This CDR3 comprises 16 residues. The chain's CDR3 is CASSSEVGYAIYGYTF. CDR3 in DNA: TGTGCCAGCAGCTCAGAGGTGGGGTACGCAATCTATGGCTACACCTTC.

This clonotype was seen repeatedly, ten times or more. This chain's CDR3 is CASSHFSRDNQPQHF. DNA for the CDR3: TGTGCCAGCAGTCATTTTTCCAGGGATAACCAGCCCCAGCATTTT. The chain employs TRBV12-3 or TRBV12-4 and TRBJ1-5; tentatively, D is TRBD1 (5 bases). Trimming took off 5 bases at V and 7 bases at J, with 18 bases between the two ends. This CDR3 region has 15 residues.

This clonotype was detected ten times or more. This chain joins TRBV20-1 and TRBJ1-4, with D tentatively TRBD1 (5 bases). Germline values: CDR1 DFQATT, CDR2 SNEGSKA (reference sequence). The length of the CDR3 is 15 residues. Trimming stripped 0 bases from V and 5 bases from J, with 13 bases between. This CDR3 is CSARDRGSSNEKLFF. The DNA for the CDR3 is TGCAGTGCTAGAGATCGGGGGAGTTCCAATGAAAAACTGTTTTTT.

This clonotype was seen repeatedly, ten times or more. The V gene is TRBV29-1, the J gene TRBJ2-5, with 10 nucleotides matching TRBD2. J gave up 5 bases and V 2 bases, and 5 bases lay outside the gene matches. The germline CDR1 and CDR2 sequences are SQVTM and ANQGSEA. This CDR3 has 14 amino acids. CDR3 sequence (DNA): TGCAGCGTTGAATCTAGCGGGAGCGGGGAGACCCAGTACTTC. Translated: CSVESSGSGETQYF.

This clonotype came up many times. The rearrangement uses TRBV20-1 and TRBJ2-5, with 7 bases identical to TRBD2. V dropped 3 bases and J dropped 5; count of bases not matched to a gene: 6. Germline lookup yields CDR1 DFQATT and CDR2 SNEGSKA (reference sequence). The CDR3 extends over 13 amino acids. The CDR3 DNA reads TGCAGTGCTAGCTCTAGCGGTGCGGAGACCCAGTACTTC. Translation: CSASSSGAETQYF.

The chain employs TRBV6-1 and TRBJ2-7, with D possibly being TRBD2 (5 bases). The V gene lost 6 bases and the J gene lost 2 bases, with 14 bases spanning the gap. Looked up from germline, CDR1 is MNHNS and CDR2 is SASEGT. This CDR3 is built from 14 residues. Here the CDR3 DNA reads TGTGCCAGCAGCCCCCGGCTGGGAGCCTACGAGCAGTACTTC. This translates into CASSPRLGAYEQYF.

CDR3 residues: CASTSDAGSSEQYF. The CDR3, as DNA: TGTGCCAGTACCTCCGATGCGGGAAGTTCCGAGCAGTACTTC. The gene calls are TRBV19 and TRBJ2-7; perhaps TRBD2 as D (6 bases). Germline V lookup: CDR1 LNHDA, CDR2 SQIVND (reference sequence). V lost 7 bases and J lost 6, with 19 bases in between. CDR3 length equals 14 residues.

This sequence joins TRBV18 and TRBJ1-1, with a possible D match to TRBD1 (6 bases). The germline CDR1 and CDR2 sequences are KGHSH and LQKENI. V lost 1 base and J 1 base, leaving 16 bases between the germline ends. The CDR3 is 17 residues long. CDR3 DNA: TGTGCCAGCTCACCACTGGGACACCCCCAAGGGAACACTGAAGCTTTCTTT. It specifies CASSPLGHPQGNTEAFF.

The sample holds many counts of this clonotype. The rearrangement joins TRBV20-1 to TRBJ2-5; no definite D call. Germline assignment: CDR1 DFQATT and CDR2 SNEGSKA (reference sequence). This CDR3 region has 12 residues. Trimming took off 5 bases at V and 2 bases at J, with 9 bases between the two ends. The CDR3 DNA reads TGCAGTGCTGGAGTAGCACAAGAGACCCAGTACTTC. This encodes CSAGVAQETQYF.

This clonotype showed up many times. The rearrangement joins TRBV12-3 or TRBV12-4 to TRBJ2-5; possible D gene TRBD2, 6 bases. The CDR3 runs 14 residues. The ends were cut back, 4 bases at V and 7 bases at J, with 16 bases in the middle. The CDR3 bases are TGTGCCAGCAGTTCCCGACTAGGGAAGGTGACCCAGTACTTC. Encoded protein: CASSSRLGKVTQYF.